This entry is about one T cell receptor beta chain. The sample comes from a study of STAT5B mutations in CD4+ large granular lymphocyte leukemia. Some clones are missing from TCRdb's copy, which holds only in-frame ones; the method was immunoSEQ multiplex PCR. Of about 48,000 clones listed, roughly 70% are singletons. Trimming took 3 bases from V and 7 from J; bases not matched to a gene: 7. From germline, CDR1 is LNHDA and CDR2 SQIVND (reference sequence). CDR3 length equals 14 residues. The sequence came from a human donor in good health. The chain carries TRBV19 and TRBJ1-2; TRBD1 matches 8 bases. Material: CD4+ T cells from blood buffy coats. The CDR3 DNA follows: TGTGCCAGTAGTATTTTGGGACAGGACGTTGGCTACACCTTC. Its translation is CASSILGQDVGYTF.